What follows are 18 T cell receptor beta chains derived from one specimen sequenced in a study of CD8 T cells in Susac syndrome (dated by TCRdb to about 2019). The library was made by the immunoSEQ multiplex PCR assay. RNA was extracted with the RNeasy kit and roughly 0.45 to 1 ug was reverse transcribed using random hexamers. TCRdb redid the processing of the public reads, applying fastp at Q25 and MiXCR, and retained in-frame beta chains. Records with the same CDR3 protein are collapsed into one entry carrying the most frequent genes and DNA. In all, the sample holds fewer than 85,000 distinct CDR3 sequences, and roughly 94% of those were seen once. In total, the top ten clones hold under 0.5% of the sample. Sequences were obtained from CD8+ T cells from PBMCs. These receptors were obtained from a human donor with Susac syndrome.

This clonotype was seen a handful of times. The gene calls are TRBV7-2 and TRBJ2-1; D remains ambiguous. Trimming took 5 bases from V and 7 from J, leaving 9 bases between them. This CDR3 is built from 12 residues. Germline V gene lookup returns CDR1 SGHTA and CDR2 FQGNSA. CDR3 region: CASSPDRNEQFF. The CDR3, as DNA: TGTGCCAGCAGCCCGGACCGAAATGAGCAGTTCTTC.

The genes are TRBV13 and TRBJ1-5; TRBD1 is a possible D gene (6 bases). CDR3 length equals 14 residues. Trimming removed 5 bases at V and 5 bases at J, with 13 bases between. Germline CDR1 and CDR2: PRHDT and FYEKMQ (reference sequence). CDR3 amino acids: CASSRGQNDQPQHF. Written as DNA, the CDR3 is TGTGCCAGCAGCAGAGGACAGAACGATCAGCCCCAGCATTTT.

This chain joins TRBV12-3 or TRBV12-4 and TRBJ1-5; D ambiguous. This CDR3 has 15 amino acids. The V end was cut by 1 base, the J end by 4 bases, with 11 bases between. The CDR3 nucleotides are TGTGCCAGCAGTTTAGAACCCAGAGGTAATCAGCCCCAGCATTTT. Residues: CASSLEPRGNQPQHF.

The V gene is TRBV6-2 or TRBV6-3, the J gene TRBJ2-1, with 7 bases fitting TRBD2. This CDR3 region has 15 residues. In germline, CDR1 is MNHEY, CDR2 SVGEGT. V gave up 6 bases and J gave up 0 bases; unmatched junction bases: 5. The CDR3 reads CASSLAVSSYNEQFF. CDR3 DNA sequence: TGTGCCAGCAGCCTAGCGGTAAGCTCCTACAATGAGCAGTTCTTC.

CDR3 residues: CASSTSDRTRNIQYF. The CDR3 nucleotides read TGTGCCAGCAGTACCTCGGACAGGACTAGAAACATTCAGTACTTC. The V gene is TRBV12-3 or TRBV12-4, the J gene TRBJ2-4; D assignment may be TRBD1 or TRBD2 (7 bases each). V lost 5 bases and J lost 6, with 17 bases in between. The CDR3 consists of 15 residues.

This chain joins TRBV5-5 and TRBJ2-7, with 9 positions matching TRBD1. Trimming cost V 4 bases and J 2 bases; bases outside gene matches: 7. CDR1 and CDR2 (germline): SGHKS, YYEKEE (reference sequence). This CDR3 region has 15 residues. The CDR3 DNA sequence: TGTGCCAGCAGCCCGGGACAGGGTATCGCCTACGAGCAGTACTTC. This encodes CASSPGQGIAYEQYF.

The CDR3 loop is CASSLPTGSDEQFF. The DNA for the CDR3 is TGTGCCAGCAGCTTGCCGACAGGGAGCGATGAGCAGTTCTTC. The V call is TRBV5-6, the J call TRBJ2-1; TRBD1 agrees at 7 bases. V was pared by 1 base and J by 8 bases, with 6 bases of the junction left unmatched. The CDR3 loop spans 14 amino acids. Germline V gene lookup returns CDR1 SGHDT and CDR2 YYEEEE.

V is TRBV12-3 or TRBV12-4 and J is TRBJ1-1; TRBD1 matches at 8 bases. V shed 4 bases and J 5 bases; nucleotides not matched to a gene: 6. The CDR3 runs 14 residues. The DNA of the CDR3 is TGTGCCAGCAGTTCACAGGGGGTGAGGACTGAAGCTTTCTTT. Amino acid sequence: CASSSQGVRTEAFF.

The chain employs TRBV28 and TRBJ2-7; D could derive from TRBD1 or TRBD2 (5 bases each). Germline V gives CDR1 MDHEN, CDR2 SYDVKM. The CDR3 totals 16 residues. V lost 1 base, J lost 2 bases, and 15 bases lay in between. CDR3 residues: CASSLFPGGGTYEQYF. The DNA of the CDR3 is TGTGCCAGCAGTTTATTCCCGGGTGGGGGAACCTACGAGCAGTACTTC.

The gene calls are TRBV7-9 and TRBJ2-5; D is perhaps TRBD2 (6 bases). Trimming cost V 5 bases and J 5 bases, with 18 bases left between them. This CDR3 contains 15 residues. CDR1 is SEHNR, CDR2 FQNEAQ, per germline (reference sequence). CDR3 DNA: TGTGCCAGCAGCCGTCTTGTCGGGAGTGACGAGACCCAGTACTTC. Its translation: CASSRLVGSDETQYF.

The V gene is TRBV5-6, the J gene TRBJ2-6, with D hard to call. The CDR3 has 16 residues. Germline values: CDR1 SGHDT, CDR2 YYEEEE. V lost 2 bases and J 0 bases, leaving 9 bases between the germline ends. CDR3 DNA sequence: TGTGCCAGCAGCTTATCCTATAGCTCTGGGGCCAACGTCCTGACTTTC. It translates to CASSLSYSSGANVLTF. Full variable domain (missing parts from reference TRBV5-6 and TRBJ2-6): DAGVTQSPTHLIKTRGQQVTLRCSPKSGHDTVSWYQQALGQGPQFIFQYYEEEERQRGNFPDRFSGHQFPNYSSELNVNALLLGDSALYLCASSLSYSSGANVLTFGAGSRLTVL.

This chain links TRBV4-1 with TRBJ2-7; D not resolved. Per germline, CDR1 MGHRA and CDR2 YSYEKL. V lost 3 bases to trimming and J lost 5 bases, with 11 bases between them. The CDR3 extends over 13 amino acids. In DNA form, the CDR3 reads TGCGCCAGCAGCCATCCCGGGTTCGACGAGCAGTACTTC. This gives the protein CASSHPGFDEQYF.

Only one count was recorded for this clonotype. The V gene is TRBV28, the J gene TRBJ2-7; a weak D match, TRBD2 (7 bases). This CDR3 comprises 17 residues. Germline lookup yields CDR1 MDHEN and CDR2 SYDVKM. The V and J ends lost 4 bases and 4 bases respectively, with 23 bases between them. As DNA, the CDR3 is TGTGCCAGCAGTTCCTTCTACTTACAGGGAGGGCTTTACGAGCAGTACTTC. This codes for CASSSFYLQGGLYEQYF.

The J gene is TRBJ2-3, the V gene TRBV2; TRBD2 agrees at 11 bases. V lost 10 bases to trimming and J lost 2 bases; unmatched junction nucleotides: 8. The CDR3 sequence is 15 residues long. Germline assignment: CDR1 SNHLY and CDR2 FYNNEI. The CDR3 DNA reads as TGTGCCAACAGAAGGACTAGCGGGCTCACAGATACGCAGTATTTT. This gives the protein CANRRTSGLTDTQYF.

This clonotype has only one observation. This chain connects TRBV30 to TRBJ2-5, with D uncertain. The CDR3 sequence is 12 residues long. V dropped 0 bases and J dropped 5 bases, with 7 bases sitting between them. Germline V lookup: CDR1 GTSNPN, CDR2 SVGIG (reference sequence). The CDR3 is CAWSVGGETQYF. The CDR3 DNA reads TGTGCCTGGAGTGTGGGTGGGGAGACCCAGTACTTC.

The genes are TRBV6-5 and TRBJ2-5; D possibly corresponds to TRBD2 (5 bases). Trimming stripped 6 bases from V and 4 bases from J, with 18 bases between. CDR1 and CDR2 (germline): MNHEY, SVGAGI. The CDR3 consists of 15 residues. The CDR3 loop reads CASSQLAPWGETQYF. In DNA form, the CDR3 reads TGTGCCAGCAGCCAGTTAGCGCCGTGGGGAGAGACCCAGTACTTC.

The chain employs TRBV15 and TRBJ1-5; D is uncertain. From germline, CDR1 is LNHNV and CDR2 YYDKDF (reference sequence). The CDR3 sequence is 14 residues long. V gave up 1 base and J gave up 4 bases, with 8 bases separating them. CDR3 DNA sequence: TGTGCCACCAGCAGAGGCCAGGAAAATCAGCCCCAGCATTTT. Translated, it gives CATSRGQENQPQHF.

The chain carries TRBV6-2 or TRBV6-3 and TRBJ2-7; 13 bases line up with TRBD2. The germline V gene encodes CDR1 MNHEY and CDR2 SVGEGT. The CDR3 loop spans 15 amino acids. V trimming: 4 bases; J trimming: 4 bases; junction bases outside the gene matches: 4. CDR3 DNA sequence: TGTGCCAGCAGTTCCCCGGGACTAGCGGGGTACGAGCAGTACTTC. Translation: CASSSPGLAGYEQYF.